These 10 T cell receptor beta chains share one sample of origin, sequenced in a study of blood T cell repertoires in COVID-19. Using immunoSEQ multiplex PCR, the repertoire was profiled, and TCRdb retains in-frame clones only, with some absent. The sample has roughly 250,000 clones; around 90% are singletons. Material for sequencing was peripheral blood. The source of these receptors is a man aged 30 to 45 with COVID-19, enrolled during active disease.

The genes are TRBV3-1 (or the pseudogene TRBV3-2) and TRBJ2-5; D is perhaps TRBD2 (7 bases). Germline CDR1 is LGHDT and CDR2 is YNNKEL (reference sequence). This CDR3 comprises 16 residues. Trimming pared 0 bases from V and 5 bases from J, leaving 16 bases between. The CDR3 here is CASSQDLGGGWETQYF. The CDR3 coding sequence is TGTGCCAGCAGCCAAGATCTAGGGGGAGGGTGGGAGACCCAGTACTTC.

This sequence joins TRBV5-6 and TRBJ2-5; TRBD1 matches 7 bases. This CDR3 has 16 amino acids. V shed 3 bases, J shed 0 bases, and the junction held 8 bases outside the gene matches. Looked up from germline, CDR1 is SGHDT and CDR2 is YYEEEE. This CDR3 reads CASSSEGGQYQETQYF. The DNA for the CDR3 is TGTGCCAGCAGCTCGGAAGGGGGACAGTACCAAGAGACCCAGTACTTC.

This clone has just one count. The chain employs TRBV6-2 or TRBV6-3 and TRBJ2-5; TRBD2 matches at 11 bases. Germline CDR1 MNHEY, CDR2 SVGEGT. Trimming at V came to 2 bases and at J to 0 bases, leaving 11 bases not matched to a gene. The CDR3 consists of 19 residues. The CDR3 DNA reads TGTGCCAGCAGTTACCTCATACTAGCGGGGGTACCGTACCAAGAGACCCAGTACTTC. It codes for CASSYLILAGVPYQETQYF.

The CDR3 nucleotides read TGCGCCAGCAGCTTGGCCCCCAGGGCTGAAGCTTTCTTT. It yields the protein CASSLAPRAEAFF. The V call is TRBV5-1, the J call TRBJ1-1, with D maybe TRBD1 (5 bases). In germline, CDR1 is SGHRS, CDR2 YFSETQ. The CDR3 sequence is 13 residues long. V was cut by 0 bases and J by 6 bases, with 9 bases left in between.

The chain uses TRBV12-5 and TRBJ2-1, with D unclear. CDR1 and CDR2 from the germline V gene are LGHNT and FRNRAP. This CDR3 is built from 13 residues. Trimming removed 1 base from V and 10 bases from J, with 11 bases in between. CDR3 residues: CASGLASLREQFF. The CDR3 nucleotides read TGTGCTAGTGGTTTGGCATCCTTGAGGGAGCAGTTCTTC. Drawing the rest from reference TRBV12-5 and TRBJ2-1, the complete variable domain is DARVTQTPRHKVTEMGQEVTMRCQPILGHNTVFWYRQTMMQGLELLAYFRNRAPLDDSGMPKDRFSAEMPDATLATLKIQPSEPRDSAVYFCASGLASLREQFFGPGTRLTVL.

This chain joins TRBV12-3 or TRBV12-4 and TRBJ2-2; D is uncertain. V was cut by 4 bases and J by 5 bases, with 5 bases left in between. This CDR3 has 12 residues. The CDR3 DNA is TGTGCCAGCAGTTCGAGTACCGGGGAGCTGTTTTTT. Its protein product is CASSSSTGELFF.

The CDR3 loop is CASSWDRVGGYTF. The CDR3 DNA reads as TGTGCCAGTAGCTGGGACAGGGTTGGCGGCTACACCTTC. V usage is TRBV19 and J usage is TRBJ1-2; 9 positions match TRBD1. V was pared by 6 bases and J by 8 bases, with 7 bases of the junction left unmatched. The germline CDR1 and CDR2 sequences are LNHDA and SQIVND (reference sequence). The length of the CDR3 is 13 residues.

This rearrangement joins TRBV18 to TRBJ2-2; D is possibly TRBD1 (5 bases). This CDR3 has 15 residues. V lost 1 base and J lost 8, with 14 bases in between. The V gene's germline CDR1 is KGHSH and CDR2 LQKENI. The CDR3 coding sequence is TGTGCCAGCTCACCACAGTCGTTCAGGGCAGGGGAGCTGTTTTTT. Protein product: CASSPQSFRAGELFF.

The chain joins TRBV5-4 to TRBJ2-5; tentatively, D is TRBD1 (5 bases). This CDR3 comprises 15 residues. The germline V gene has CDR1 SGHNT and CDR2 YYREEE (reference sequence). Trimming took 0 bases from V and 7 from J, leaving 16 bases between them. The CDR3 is CASSLDTSGSGTQYF. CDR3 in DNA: TGTGCCAGCAGCTTGGATACCTCAGGGTCGGGGACCCAGTACTTC.

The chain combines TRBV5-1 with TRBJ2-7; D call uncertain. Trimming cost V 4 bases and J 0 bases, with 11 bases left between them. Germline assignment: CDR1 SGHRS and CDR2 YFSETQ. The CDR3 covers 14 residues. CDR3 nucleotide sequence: TGCGCCAGCAGCCCCGAGGCGAGCTCCTACGAGCAGTACTTC. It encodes CASSPEASSYEQYF.